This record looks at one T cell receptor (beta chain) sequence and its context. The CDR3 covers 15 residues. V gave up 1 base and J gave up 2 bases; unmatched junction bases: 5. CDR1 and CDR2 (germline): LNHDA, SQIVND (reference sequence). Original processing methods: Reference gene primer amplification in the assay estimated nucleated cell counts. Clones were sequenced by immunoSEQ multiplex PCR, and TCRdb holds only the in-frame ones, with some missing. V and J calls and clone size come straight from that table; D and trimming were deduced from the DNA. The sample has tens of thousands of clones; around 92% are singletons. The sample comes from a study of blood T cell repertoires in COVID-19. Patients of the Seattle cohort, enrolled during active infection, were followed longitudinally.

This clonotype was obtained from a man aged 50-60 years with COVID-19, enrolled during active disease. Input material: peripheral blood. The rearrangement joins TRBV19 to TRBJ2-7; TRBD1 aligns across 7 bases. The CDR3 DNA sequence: TGTGCCAGTAGTATAGCACAGGGGAGCGCCTACGAGCAGTACTTC. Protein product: CASSIAQGSAYEQYF. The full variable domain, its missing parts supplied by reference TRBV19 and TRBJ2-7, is DGGITQSPKYLFRKEGQNVTLSCEQNLNHDAMYWYRQDPGQGLRLIYYSQIVNDFQKGDIAEGYSVSREKKESFPLTVTSAQKNPTAFYLCASSIAQGSAYEQYFGPGTRLTVT.